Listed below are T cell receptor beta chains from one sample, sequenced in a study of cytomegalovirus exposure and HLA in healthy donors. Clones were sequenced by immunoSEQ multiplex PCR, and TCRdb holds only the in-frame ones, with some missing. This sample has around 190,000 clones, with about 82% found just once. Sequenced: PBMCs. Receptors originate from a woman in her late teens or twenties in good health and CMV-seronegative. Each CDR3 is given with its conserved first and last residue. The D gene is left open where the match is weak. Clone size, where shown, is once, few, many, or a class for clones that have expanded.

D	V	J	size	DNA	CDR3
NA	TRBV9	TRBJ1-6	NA	TGTGCCAGCAGCGTGCAGGGAAGCTCCTATAATTCACCCCTCCACTTT	CASSVQGSSYNSPLHF
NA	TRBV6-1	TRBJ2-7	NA	TGTGCCAGCAGTGATTGGCGTCAGGGGATCTACGAGCAGTACTTC	CASSDWRQGIYEQYF
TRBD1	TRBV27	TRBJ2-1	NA	TGTGCCAGCAGTTTCCCGGGACAGTTATACAATGAGCAGTTCTTC	CASSFPGQLYNEQFF
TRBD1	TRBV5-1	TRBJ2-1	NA	TGCGCCAGCACCCCAAAGGGACAGGATAATTACAATGAGCAGTTCTTC	CASTPKGQDNYNEQFF
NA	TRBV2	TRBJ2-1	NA	TGTGCCAGCAGTGGTATTCTAGCCGGTAGGAATGAGCAGTTCTTC	CASSGILAGRNEQFF
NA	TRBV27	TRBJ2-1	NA	TGTGCCAGCAGTTTGAGGCATGAGCAGTTCTTC	CASSLRHEQFF
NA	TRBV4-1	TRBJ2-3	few	TGCGCCAGCAGCCGCTTGGGGAGCACGCTGTCAGATACGCAGTATTTT	CASSRLGSTLSDTQYF
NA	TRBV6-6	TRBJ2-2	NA	TGTGCCAGCACCCAGAGGTCCACACTAAACACCGGGGAGCTGTTTTTT	CASTQRSTLNTGELFF
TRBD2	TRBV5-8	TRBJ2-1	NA	TGTGCCAGCAGCTTGGCTAGCGGGCTAGCCTACAATGAGCAGTTCTTC	CASSLASGLAYNEQFF
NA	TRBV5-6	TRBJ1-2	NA	TGTGCCAGCAGCCTATATGCGGTAGGCGCGGGAGGCTACACCTTC	CASSLYAVGAGGYTF
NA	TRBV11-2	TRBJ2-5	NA	TGTGCCAGCAGCTCGAACAGGGTTCAAGAGACCCAGTACTTC	CASSSNRVQETQYF
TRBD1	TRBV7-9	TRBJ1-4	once	TGTGCCAGCAGCTTATCCCAGGGGGCTGGTGAAAAACTGTTTTTT	CASSLSQGAGEKLFF